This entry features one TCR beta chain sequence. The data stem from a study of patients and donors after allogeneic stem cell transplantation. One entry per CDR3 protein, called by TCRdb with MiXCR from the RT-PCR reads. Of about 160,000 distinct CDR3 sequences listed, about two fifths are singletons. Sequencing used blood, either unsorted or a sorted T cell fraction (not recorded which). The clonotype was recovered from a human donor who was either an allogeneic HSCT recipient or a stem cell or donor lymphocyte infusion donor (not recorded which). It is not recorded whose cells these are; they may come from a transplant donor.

The CDR3 DNA is TGTGCCAGCAGCGTAGGGGTTAGCGGGGGTTCTAACAATGAGCAGTTCTTC. It is translated as CASSVGVSGGSNNEQFF. The chain links TRBV9 to TRBJ2-1; TRBD2 matches 9 bases. The CDR3 is 17 amino acids. CDR1 and CDR2 from the germline V gene are SGDLS and YYNGEE. V shed 0 bases, J shed 5 bases, and the junction held 9 bases outside the gene matches. Filled out from reference TRBV9 and TRBJ2-1, the complete variable domain reads DSGVTQTPKHLITATGQRVTLRCSPRSGDLSVYWYQQSLDQGLQFLIQYYNGEERAKGNILERFSAQQFPDLHSELNLSSLELGDSALYFCASSVGVSGGSNNEQFFGPGTRLTVL.